This T cell receptor (beta chain) was identified during a study of tumor-infiltrating lymphocytes in primary liver carcinoma. At the level of the study: Patients diagnosed with primary liver carcinoma received treatment through surgical resection. The patients comprised men and women between the ages of 30 and 69 years. Study-wide points: Blood had a significantly lower top-250-clone fraction than tumors did (p = 0.039).

CDR3 size: 14 residues. Germline values: CDR1 MGHRA, CDR2 YSYEKL. With regard to this clonotype: Its antigen is undetermined. At one of its ends the junction is not consistent with the germline gene, which may arise from a read error.

Starting from 500 ng of total RNA, TCR beta cDNA was produced with a primer in the constant region. Modified slightly, ARM-PCR produced TCR beta libraries over three nested multiplex PCR rounds. TRBV1-TRBV30 forward primers paired with a C-beta reverse primer drove the first two PCR rounds, 10 cycles each. TCRdb reprocessed the multiplex PCR reads with MiXCR, giving one entry per CDR3 protein. There are just over 300,000 distinct CDR3 sequences in the sample; more than 55% occur only once, and over 15% lies in the top ten. The study extracted blood RNA from unsorted whole blood and also extracted germline DNA.

This receptor was identified in a woman in her 30s with primary liver carcinoma and hepatitis B virus infection. V usage is TRBV4-1 and J usage is TRBJ2-2; no clear D gene. The sequenced material came from peripheral blood. CDR3 region: CARSQLTLSGELFF. For the CDR3, the DNA is TGCGCCAGAAGCCAACTTACCCTCTCCGGGGAGCTGTTTTTT.